The next 12 T cell receptor beta chains were all read from a single sample in a study of human CD8 memory T cell subsets. CCR7+ PD-1+ TIGIT+ early memory CD8+ cells with dysfunctional traits were TPEX. Generation of TCR beta libraries used UMI-labeled 5' RACE. TCRdb re-called the 5' RACE reads and catalogs CDR3 proteins one per entry, DNA excluded. This sample contains 5,000 to 6,500 distinct CDR3 sequences. The sample taken for sequencing was CD8+ T cells from PBMCs. All receptors come from a human donor in good health.

The gene calls are TRBV27 and TRBJ2-5; the D call of TRBD1 rests on TCRdb alone, since no DNA is present to check it. The CDR3 totals 14 residues. The germline gives CDR1 MNHEY, CDR2 SMNVEV (reference sequence). The CDR3 is CASSLLTGGETQYF.

This chain uses TRBV6-1 with TRBJ2-5; lacking DNA, the TRBD2 call made by TCRdb goes unchecked. CDR3 length equals 15 residues. Per the germline V gene, CDR1 is MNHNS and CDR2 is SASEGT. The CDR3 region is CASSDLAGGPGTQYF.

This sequence joins TRBV20-1 and TRBJ1-2. Germline V gives CDR1 DFQATT, CDR2 SNEGSKA (reference sequence). The CDR3 contains 14 residues. CDR3 sequence: CSARDEEPNYGYTF.

The rearrangement uses TRBV7-2 and TRBJ2-1. The CDR3 totals 13 residues. Germline assignment: CDR1 SGHTA and CDR2 FQGNSA. The chain's CDR3 is CASSLQLPNEQFF.

The chain couples TRBV29-1 to TRBJ1-1. There are 14 residues in the CDR3. Germline CDR1 reads SQVTM; CDR2 reads ANQGSEA. CDR3 loop: CSVERGDGNTEAFF.

The rearrangement uses TRBV4-2 and TRBJ2-2. This CDR3 is 14 amino acids long. The germline CDR1 and CDR2 sequences are LGHNA and YNFKEQ. Here the CDR3 reads CASSQVEDTGELFF.

The chain recombines TRBV28 with TRBJ1-3. The germline CDR1 and CDR2 sequences are MDHEN and SYDVKM. CDR3 length equals 13 residues. The chain's CDR3 is CASSLLQGNTIYF.

CDR3 amino acids: CASSSGTAVYSNQPQHF. V gene TRBV19 combines with J gene TRBJ1-5; TCRdb indicates TRBD1, and absent DNA this call remains unverified. The germline V gene encodes CDR1 LNHDA and CDR2 SQIVND (reference sequence). The CDR3 consists of 17 residues. Looking up the rest from reference TRBV19 and TRBJ1-5 gives the full variable domain: DGGITQSPKYLFRKEGQNVTLSCEQNLNHDAMYWYRQDPGQGLRLIYYSQIVNDFQKGDIAEGYSVSREKKESFPLTVTSAQKNPTAFYLCASSSGTAVYSNQPQHFGDGTRLSIL.

The V and J genes are TRBV4-3 and TRBJ2-7; TCRdb picks TRBD2, but there is no DNA to check that call. The CDR3 loop spans 16 amino acids. Germline V gene sequence: CDR1 LGHNA, CDR2 YSLEER. The CDR3 loop reads CASSQDASGSSYEQYF.

The chain joins TRBV3-1 to TRBJ2-1; TCRdb selects TRBD2, and the lack of DNA leaves this call unchecked. Per the germline V gene, CDR1 is LGHDT and CDR2 is YNNKEL (reference sequence). This CDR3 comprises 15 residues. The CDR3 sequence: CASSQELAVYNEQFF.

The V and J genes are TRBV28 and TRBJ1-2; TCRdb calls TRBD1, which cannot be checked without DNA. CDR3 length equals 14 residues. Looked up from germline, CDR1 is MDHEN and CDR2 is SYDVKM. CDR3 sequence: CASSLPQGDYGYTF.

This clonotype is identified as medium-sized (0.01 to 0.1%) from frequency. V gene TRBV12-3 or TRBV12-4 combines with J gene TRBJ1-1. The CDR3 spans 11 residues. The CDR3 here is CASSSNTEAFF.